Reported below is one T cell receptor (gamma chain). Its antigen is not identified. The sample is drawn from a study of Vδ1+ human thymocytes. Study findings and constraints: In the thymus, TRG and TRD repertoires looked highly polyclonal with Gaussian CDR3 lengths.

The template was reverse-transcribed extracted RNA. Pooled V-gene forward primers with one constant-region reverse primer generated the CDR3 amplicons by multiplex PCR. With CATT, TCRdb re-called clones from the multiplex PCR reads. The table lists around 30,000 gamma-chain clones, over 15% of them singletons. Per germline, CDR1 VTNTFY and CDR2 YDVSTARD (reference sequence). This CDR3 region has 15 residues. With 0 bases clipped from V and 0 bases from J, the junction kept 1 base outside the gene matches. Sorted Vdelta1+ thymocytes were about 97% to 99.6% pure. This sequence joins TRGV3 and TRGJP2. Specimen: Vdelta1+ gamma-delta thymocytes from the thymus. Indicated subset: FACS-sorted CD3+ TCRalphabeta- TCRVdelta1+ TCRVdelta2- thymocytes. The clonotype comes from a boy under three years old who had congenital heart surgery. The CDR3 protein is CATWDRYSSDWIKTF. In DNA form, the CDR3 reads TGTGCCACCTGGGACAGGTATAGTAGTGATTGGATCAAGACGTTT.